The 27 T cell receptor beta chains presented below share a single source sample, sequenced in a study of blood T cell repertoires in COVID-19. The table came from immunoSEQ multiplex PCR; TCRdb's copy has only in-frame clones and leaves some out. The top ten hold 5.4% of the sample, which has about 140,000 clones, around nine tenths seen once. The sequenced sample consisted of peripheral blood. These TCRs come from a human donor in a cohort sampled during active COVID-19.

This chain joins TRBV3-1 (or the pseudogene TRBV3-2) and TRBJ2-1, with 14 bases lining up with TRBD2. Looked up from germline, CDR1 is LGHDT and CDR2 is YNNKEL (reference sequence). CDR3 length equals 19 residues. After removal of 2 bases from V and 4 bases from J, the junction contained 10 bases not matched to a gene. CDR3 in DNA: TGTGCCAGCAGCCAAAGGACTAGCGGGGGGACCACTCGTTACAATGAGCAGTTCTTC. This translates into CASSQRTSGGTTRYNEQFF.

The chain links TRBV24-1 to TRBJ2-1; 9 bases line up with TRBD2. This CDR3 comprises 16 residues. Per the germline V gene, CDR1 is KGHDR and CDR2 is SFDVKD. Germline trimming cut 3 bases from V and 4 bases from J; bases unmatched to any gene: 6. The CDR3 is CATSDPLAGSYNEQFF. CDR3 DNA: TGTGCCACCAGTGATCCCCTAGCGGGATCTTACAATGAGCAGTTCTTC.

This clone showed up just once. This chain links TRBV30 with TRBJ1-4, with D hard to call. CDR1 and CDR2 (germline): GTSNPN, SVGIG (reference sequence). V was shortened by 1 base and J by 4 bases, with 7 bases between the two germline ends. The CDR3 covers 13 residues. The CDR3 here is CAWSGQFNEKLFF. The CDR3 coding sequence is TGTGCCTGGAGTGGACAATTTAATGAAAAACTGTTTTTT.

The chain has TRBV3-1 (or the pseudogene TRBV3-2) and TRBJ2-1; 8 positions agree with TRBD2. The CDR3 has 14 residues. V dropped 8 bases and J dropped 6; count of bases not matched to a gene: 9. Looked up from germline, CDR1 is LGHDT and CDR2 is YNNKEL (reference sequence). The CDR3 DNA is TGTGCCAGCGGGAGACGGGGGGGCTTCAATGAGCAGTTCTTC. Its protein product is CASGRRGGFNEQFF.

J is TRBJ1-6 and V is TRBV5-8; D gene ambiguous. V lost 0 bases, J lost 4 bases, and 11 bases lay in between. The CDR3 loop spans 16 amino acids. Germline V gene data show CDR1 as SGHTS and CDR2 as YDEGEE. The CDR3 bases are TGTGCCAGCAGCTTGGATTGGGAGCAATATAATTCACCCCTCCACTTT. This codes for CASSLDWEQYNSPLHF.

The chain employs TRBV5-1 and TRBJ1-1; the D gene is possibly TRBD1 (5 bases). The V gene lost 1 base and the J gene lost 7 bases, with 14 bases spanning the gap. Germline CDR1 reads SGHRS; CDR2 reads YFSETQ. The CDR3 is made up of 14 amino acids. The CDR3 region has the DNA TGCGCCAGCAGCTTGCCCCGACAGAATGATGAAGCTTTCTTT. The encoded protein is CASSLPRQNDEAFF.

This clone was counted only a few times. The J gene is TRBJ1-6, the V gene TRBV27; D is unresolved. The V end was cut by 0 bases, the J end by 5 bases, with 8 bases between. Germline CDR1 MNHEY, CDR2 SMNVEV (reference sequence). This CDR3 is built from 15 residues. The CDR3 reads CASSLSEGHNSPLHF. The DNA for the CDR3 is TGTGCCAGCAGTTTATCAGAGGGCCATAATTCACCCCTCCACTTT.

J is TRBJ2-1 and V is TRBV5-5; D unclear. Germline loops: CDR1 SGHKS, CDR2 YYEKEE (reference sequence). The CDR3 has 16 residues. V lost 1 base, J lost 0 bases, and 11 bases lay in between. CDR3 DNA sequence: TGTGCCAGCAGCTTGTCGCCGCAGGCCTCCTACAATGAGCAGTTCTTC. Translating gives CASSLSPQASYNEQFF.

This sequence joins TRBV4-1 and TRBJ1-3, with a weak D call TRBD1 (5 bases). The CDR3 is 16 amino acids. Between the trimmed V and J ends, which lost 2 bases and 2 bases, there was a span of 13 bases. In germline, CDR1 is MGHRA, CDR2 YSYEKL. CDR3 coding DNA: TGCGCCAGCAGCCAATGGCAGGGCAGGGCTGGAAACACCATATATTTT. This gives the protein CASSQWQGRAGNTIYF.

The V gene is TRBV4-2, the J gene TRBJ2-1; unclear D gene. V was clipped by 4 bases and J by 5 bases, with 12 bases between them. CDR1 LGHNA and CDR2 YNFKEQ come from the germline V gene. The CDR3 extends over 14 amino acids. The DNA of the CDR3 is TGTGCCAGCAGCCTCCCCGGCGGAGACAATGAGCAGTTCTTC. Translating it yields CASSLPGGDNEQFF.

This chain joins TRBV28 and TRBJ1-1; possibly TRBD1 for D (5 bases). The CDR3 consists of 11 residues. V was pared by 5 bases and J by 11 bases, with 12 bases between. CDR1 MDHEN and CDR2 SYDVKM come from the germline V gene. This CDR3 is CASSLRAKAFF. The CDR3 nucleotides are TGTGCCAGCAGTCTCAGGGCAAAGGCTTTCTTT.

The chain is built from TRBV19 and TRBJ2-2, with 7 bases lining up with TRBD2. Germline CDR1 LNHDA, CDR2 SQIVND (reference sequence). The V and J ends lost 6 bases and 3 bases, in that order; junction bases with no gene match: 13. CDR3 length: 17 residues. CDR3 nucleotide sequence: TGTGCCAGTAGCCCCGATGGGAGGGGAGGGGACACCGGGGAGCTGTTTTTT. Its translation: CASSPDGRGGDTGELFF.

The V and J genes are TRBV3-1 (or the pseudogene TRBV3-2) and TRBJ2-1, with 10 bases aligning to TRBD2. The J segment lost 7 bases and the V segment lost 0 bases, leaving 6 bases of the junction unmatched. The CDR3 runs to 16 residues. CDR1 and CDR2 from the germline V gene are LGHDT and YNNKEL (reference sequence). CDR3 nucleotide sequence: TGTGCCAGCAGCCAAGACAGCGGGGGGGCCCTGAATGAGCAGTTCTTC. Protein sequence: CASSQDSGGALNEQFF.

This chain joins TRBV6-5 and TRBJ2-7; 7 bases match TRBD1. Trimming cost V 0 bases and J 6 bases; bases outside gene matches: 8. This CDR3 region has 15 residues. In germline, CDR1 is MNHEY, CDR2 SVGAGI. The CDR3 region is CASSYSTGSITEQYF. For the CDR3, the DNA is TGTGCCAGCAGTTACTCGACAGGGTCGATCACCGAGCAGTACTTC.

The CDR3 DNA sequence: TGTGCCAGCAGCCAAGATCTAGGTCGCATCGGAAACACCATATATTTT. Translated, it gives CASSQDLGRIGNTIYF. The V gene is TRBV3-1 (or the pseudogene TRBV3-2), the J gene TRBJ1-3; D call uncertain. Germline CDR1 is LGHDT and CDR2 is YNNKEL (reference sequence). This CDR3 comprises 16 residues. V lost 0 bases and J lost 4, with 13 bases in between.

The chain is built from TRBV7-9 and TRBJ2-3, with 11 bases lining up with TRBD2. From germline, CDR1 is SEHNR and CDR2 FQNEAQ (reference sequence). The trim removed 7 bases at V and 2 bases at J, leaving 5 bases unmatched. There are 15 residues in the CDR3. CDR3 protein: CASTVAGGPTDTQYF. The DNA of the CDR3 is TGTGCCAGCACCGTAGCGGGAGGGCCCACAGATACGCAGTATTTT.

Written as DNA, the CDR3 is TGCGCCAGCAGCCAGCCGGCGGACATGAACACTGAAGCTTTCTTT. Translating it yields CASSQPADMNTEAFF. This chain joins TRBV4-1 and TRBJ1-1, with D possibly matching TRBD1 (5 bases). V dropped 3 bases and J dropped 0 bases, with 11 bases sitting between them. CDR3 length: 15 amino acids. The V gene's germline CDR1 is MGHRA and CDR2 YSYEKL.

Here the CDR3 reads CASRAWYNEQFF. For the CDR3, the DNA is TGTGCCAGCAGGGCCTGGTACAATGAGCAGTTCTTC. The chain is built from TRBV28 and TRBJ2-1; D not resolved. CDR3 length: 12 amino acids. V dropped 6 bases and J dropped 4 bases, with 7 bases sitting between them. The V gene's germline CDR1 is MDHEN and CDR2 SYDVKM.

A remark on this clone: A much more abundant neighbour one base away suggests this may be a read error. The chain has TRBV5-5 and TRBJ2-1, with TRBD1 matching 7 bases. This CDR3 has 13 amino acids. Germline V gene sequence: CDR1 SGHKS, CDR2 YYEKEE (reference sequence). Trimming cost V 3 bases and J 5 bases; bases outside gene matches: 2. The CDR3 DNA sequence: TGTGCCAGCAGCTCGGACAGGAACAATGAGCAGTTCTTC. It yields the protein CASSSDRNNEQFF.

This clone was detected only once. This rearrangement joins TRBV28 to TRBJ2-5; no definite D call. This CDR3 has 15 amino acids. Germline CDR1 reads MDHEN; CDR2 reads SYDVKM. Trimming stripped 7 bases from V and 0 bases from J, with 15 bases between. This chain's CDR3 is CASKRGTAYQETQYF. The CDR3, as DNA: TGTGCCAGCAAACGAGGTACCGCGTACCAAGAGACCCAGTACTTC. Together with reference TRBV28 and TRBJ2-5, the CDR3 gives the full variable domain: DVKVTQSSRYLVKRTGEKVFLECVQDMDHENMFWYRQDPGLGLRLIYFSYDVKMKEKGDIPEGYSVSREKKERFSLILESASTNQTSMYLCASKRGTAYQETQYFGPGTRLLVL.

This chain joins TRBV11-2 and TRBJ2-7; weak D call: TRBD1 (7 bases). V gave up 5 bases and J gave up 4 bases, with 15 bases separating them. Germline V gives CDR1 SGHAT, CDR2 FQNNGV. The CDR3 runs 14 residues. Here the CDR3 DNA reads TGTGCCAGCAGCATAGGAGGGGGCAGGTACGAGCAGTACTTC. Translation gives CASSIGGGRYEQYF.

This chain joins TRBV6-5 and TRBJ1-1; 7 positions agree with TRBD1. V shed 4 bases and J 5 bases; nucleotides not matched to a gene: 7. In germline, CDR1 is MNHEY, CDR2 SVGAGI. This CDR3 has 14 residues. Here the CDR3 reads CASSLNRGWTEAFF. In DNA, the CDR3 is TGTGCCAGCAGTTTAAACAGGGGTTGGACTGAAGCTTTCTTT.

The chain's CDR3 is CASSSNYGYTF. CDR3 nucleotide sequence: TGCGCCAGCAGCTCGAACTATGGCTACACCTTC. The chain combines TRBV5-1 with TRBJ1-2; D uncertain. The CDR3 sequence is 11 residues long. From germline, CDR1 is SGHRS and CDR2 YFSETQ. Trimming pared 3 bases from V and 2 bases from J, leaving 2 bases between.

The CDR3 sequence is CASSRGWGQGGYNEQFF. Written as DNA, the CDR3 is TGTGCCAGCAGTCGAGGGTGGGGACAGGGGGGCTACAATGAGCAGTTCTTC. The V gene is TRBV11-2, the J gene TRBJ2-1, with 11 bases aligning to TRBD1. This CDR3 is built from 17 residues. V lost 6 bases and J lost 3; bases outside the gene matches: 10. Germline V CDR1 and CDR2: SGHAT, FQNNGV. The full variable domain, completed using reference TRBV11-2 and TRBJ2-1, is EAGVAQSPRYKIIEKRQSVAFWCNPISGHATLYWYQQILGQGPKLLIQFQNNGVVDDSQLPKDRFSAERLKGVDSTLKIQPAKLEDSAVYLCASSRGWGQGGYNEQFFGPGTRLTVL.

CDR3 region: CASSLPQGANTEAFF. The CDR3 region has the DNA TGCGCCAGCAGCTTACCACAGGGGGCGAACACTGAAGCTTTCTTT. The chain links TRBV5-1 to TRBJ1-1; 9 positions match TRBD1. Unmatched junction bases numbered 3, after V lost 2 bases and J lost 1 base. Germline V gene sequence: CDR1 SGHRS, CDR2 YFSETQ. This CDR3 region has 15 residues. Full variable domain (missing parts from reference TRBV5-1 and TRBJ1-1): KAGVTQTPRYLIKTRGQQVTLSCSPISGHRSVSWYQQTPGQGLQFLFEYFSETQRNKGNFPGRFSGRQFSNSRSEMNVSTLELGDSALYLCASSLPQGANTEAFFGQGTRLTVV.

The V and J genes are TRBV19 and TRBJ1-3; perhaps TRBD1 as D (5 bases). V lost 5 bases, J lost 0 bases, and 17 bases lay in between. Per the germline V gene, CDR1 is LNHDA and CDR2 is SQIVND (reference sequence). The CDR3 totals 17 residues. Written as DNA, the CDR3 is TGTGCCAGTAGTCTTTACGGACGGGGGGTCTCTGGAAACACCATATATTTT. It encodes CASSLYGRGVSGNTIYF.

This clone occurred once. This chain connects TRBV11-2 to TRBJ2-1, with a weak D call TRBD2 (6 bases). The ends were cut back, 1 base at V and 5 bases at J, with 18 bases in the middle. Germline V gene lookup returns CDR1 SGHAT and CDR2 FQNNGV. The CDR3 has 17 amino acids. CDR3 DNA: TGTGCCAGCAGCTTAGGGTGGAGGGTTCGGAAAAACAATGAGCAGTTCTTC. Protein sequence: CASSLGWRVRKNNEQFF.